The rows below give T cell receptor beta chains drawn from one sample of a study of T cells after posttransplantation cyclophosphamide. The data were produced by immunoSEQ multiplex PCR, yet TCRdb's version contains in-frame clones alone and is incomplete. The table has some 1,900 clones, about 80% seen once. Sample: PBMCs, taken roughly 280 days after allogeneic stem cell transplant with posttransplant cyclophosphamide. Receptors originate from a male patient in his 30s who received an allogeneic stem cell transplant from a related donor, was CMV-positive, and had acute GVHD only. The graft donor may be the source of some T cells. The CDR3 runs from the conserved cysteine through the conserved F or W. The D gene is left open where the match is weak. Some rows mark clone size as missing; the rest say once, few, many or name a class of expanded clone.

>.|.|TRBV7-2|TRBJ2-1
CASSFYSSSYNEQFF
TGTGCCAGCAGCTTTTACAGCAGCTCCTATAATGAGCAGTTCTTC
>.|TRBD1|TRBV30|TRBJ1-2
CAWTPLTGLGYGYTF
TGTGCCTGGACTCCGCTGACAGGGCTTGGCTATGGCTACACCTTC
>.|.|TRBV11-2|TRBJ1-3
CASSPVGAHGNTIYF
TGTGCCAGCAGCCCCGTAGGGGCGCACGGAAACACCATATATTTT
>.|TRBD1|TRBV9|TRBJ1-1
CASSRGQMNTEAFF
TGTGCCAGCAGCAGGGGGCAGATGAACACTGAAGCTTTCTTT
>.|TRBD1|TRBV6-6|TRBJ1-2
CATCTGQELIVYGYTF
TGTGCCACCTGCACCGGACAGGAACTTATAGTCTATGGCTACACCTTC
>.|.|TRBV25-1|TRBJ2-3
CASAPTPGTQYF
TGTGCCAGCGCCCCGACTCCGGGTACGCAGTATTTT
>.|.|TRBV19|TRBJ1-1
CASNGVMNTEAFF
TGTGCCAGTAACGGGGTCATGAACACTGAAGCTTTCTTT
>.|.|TRBV11-1|TRBJ1-1
CASSLDRTEAFF
TGTGCCAGCAGCTTAGACCGGACTGAAGCTTTCTTT
>hyperexpanded|.|TRBV4-3|TRBJ2-6
CASSQDLMTVDSLFAGANVLTF
TGCGCCAGCAGCCAAGATCTTATGACGGTGGACAGTTTATTTGCTGGGGCCAACGTCCTGACTTTC
>.|.|TRBV6-5|TRBJ2-1
CASTQLGIYEQFF
TGTGCCAGCACCCAACTAGGGATCTATGAGCAGTTCTTC
>.|TRBD1|TRBV4-3|TRBJ1-1
CASSPSDRGTEAFF
TGCGCCAGCAGCCCATCAGACAGGGGCACTGAAGCTTTCTTT
>.|.|TRBV5-4|TRBJ1-6
CASSLSRGDSPLHF
TGTGCCAGCAGCTTATCCCGGGGGGATTCACCCCTCCACTTT
>few|.|TRBV5-1|TRBJ1-2
CASSFQGNYGYTF
TGCGCCAGCAGCTTCCAGGGTAACTATGGCTACACCTTC
>.|.|TRBV10-3|TRBJ1-3
CAISDPGLPSGNTIYF
TGTGCCATCAGTGACCCCGGACTGCCCTCTGGAAACACCATATATTTT
>.|TRBD1|TRBV7-2|TRBJ1-1
CASSLTGGVMNTEAFF
TGTGCCAGCAGCTTAACAGGGGGCGTGATGAACACTGAAGCTTTCTTT
>.|.|TRBV30|TRBJ1-6
CAWKSSYNSPLHF
TGTGCCTGGAAAAGCTCCTATAATTCCCCCCTCCACTTT
>.|TRBD2|TRBV7-6|TRBJ2-3
CASSSIWEGSTDTQYF
TGTGCCAGCAGCTCAATCTGGGAGGGTAGCACAGATACGCAGTATTTT
>.|TRBD1|TRBV4-1|TRBJ1-3
CASSRTQTGAGNTIYF
TGCGCCAGCAGCCGAACCCAGACAGGGGCTGGAAACACCATATATTTT
>.|.|TRBV5-1|TRBJ2-3
CASSLAATHGGPDTQYF
TGCGCCAGCAGCTTGGCCGCAACGCACGGGGGGCCAGATACGCAGTATTTT
>.|TRBD1|TRBV19|TRBJ2-5
CASSTRDRVETQYF
TGTGCCAGTAGTACCCGGGACAGGGTAGAGACCCAGTACTTC
>.|TRBD1|TRBV18|TRBJ1-1
CASSRQGAQGEAFF
TGTGCCAGCTCTCGACAGGGGGCGCAGGGGGAAGCTTTCTTT
>.|.|TRBV5-6|TRBJ2-4
CASSFAGTLAKNIQYF
TGTGCCAGCAGCTTCGCAGGAACACTAGCCAAAAACATTCAGTACTTC
>.|.|TRBV6-1|TRBJ1-6
CASITGLNNSPLHF
TGTGCCAGCATTACAGGTTTGAATAATTCCCCCCTCCACTTT
>.|.|TRBV7-2|TRBJ1-6
CASSNLFGAPLHF
TGTGCCAGCAGCAACTTGTTCGGGGCACCCCTCCACTTT
>.|.|TRBV5-4|TRBJ1-1
CASSLGRGARTEAFF
TGTGCCAGCAGCTTGGGGCGGGGGGCGCGTACTGAAGCTTTCTTT
>.|.|TRBV5-4|TRBJ1-5
CASSLGPRGANSNQPQHF
TGTGCCAGCAGCTTGGGGCCACGTGGAGCGAATAGCAATCAGCCCCAGCATTTT
>.|TRBD1|TRBV6-1|TRBJ2-7
CASSSRDRTLQQYF
TGTGCCAGCAGTTCCCGGGACAGGACTCTACAGCAGTACTTC
>.|.|TRBV23-1|TRBJ1-2
CASPGKPGYTF
TGCGCCAGTCCAGGGAAACCTGGCTACACCTTC
>few|.|TRBV9|TRBJ1-1
CASSVDPSPLTEAFF
TGTGCCAGCAGCGTAGATCCCAGTCCCCTGACTGAAGCTTTCTTT
>once|.|TRBV10-3|TRBJ2-5
CAISETGSGETQYF
TGTGCCATCAGTGAGACAGGGTCGGGGGAGACCCAGTACTTC
>.|.|TRBV5-1|TRBJ2-2
CASSRSPGDSTAGELFF
TGCGCCAGCAGCCGCTCCCCCGGGGACTCCACCGCCGGGGAGCTGTTTTTT
>once|.|TRBV4-2|TRBJ2-7
CASSYETGQAEQYF
TGTGCCAGCAGCTATGAGACGGGACAAGCGGAGCAGTACTTC
>.|.|TRBV4-2|TRBJ1-4
CASSRSRGTEKLFF
TGTGCCAGCAGCCGATCCCGGGGAACAGAAAAACTGTTTTTT
>.|.|TRBV10-3|TRBJ1-6
CAISERAVDSPLHF
TGTGCCATCAGTGAGAGGGCAGTGGACTCCCCCCTCCACTTT
>.|.|TRBV19|TRBJ2-7
CASSISDGMGEQYF
TGTGCCAGTAGTATCTCGGACGGGATGGGGGAGCAGTACTTC
>.|.|TRBV5-1|TRBJ1-2
CASSPDRNYGYTF
TGCGCCAGCAGCCCCGACAGAAACTATGGCTACACCTTC
>.|TRBD1|TRBV29-1|TRBJ1-1
CSVDGSDRGRTEAFF
TGCAGCGTTGACGGTTCGGACAGGGGGAGAACTGAAGCTTTCTTT
>.|TRBD2|TRBV7-9|TRBJ2-3
CASSSGLAGVSTDTQYF
TGTGCCAGCAGCTCGGGACTAGCGGGGGTTAGCACAGATACGCAGTATTTT
>.|TRBD1|TRBV7-9|TRBJ1-4
CASSDTTGAPTNEKLFF
TGTGCCAGCAGCGATACTACAGGGGCTCCAACTAATGAAAAACTGTTTTTT
>.|.|TRBV30|TRBJ1-5
CAWSVTTFNQPQHF
TGTGCCTGGAGTGTAACAACCTTCAATCAGCCCCAGCATTTT
>.|.|TRBV12-5|TRBJ1-1
CASAQGGDTEAFF
TGTGCTAGTGCCCAGGGCGGGGACACTGAAGCTTTCTTT
>.|TRBD1|TRBV4-2|TRBJ2-2
CASSQETGNGELFF
TGTGCCAGCAGCCAGGAGACAGGGAACGGGGAGCTGTTTTTT
>.|.|TRBV9|TRBJ1-1
CASSVQGGEAFF
TGTGCCAGCAGCGTACAGGGCGGTGAAGCTTTCTTT
>.|TRBD1|TRBV7-7|TRBJ1-2
CASSLPPGQTDYGYTF
TGTGCCAGCAGCTTACCTCCGGGACAGACAGACTATGGCTACACCTTC
>.|.|TRBV20-1|TRBJ2-7
CSARAAYEQYF
TGCAGTGCTAGGGCAGCCTACGAGCAGTACTTC
>.|.|TRBV7-8|TRBJ2-5
CASSSRVQETQYF
TGTGCCAGCAGCTCCCGAGTGCAAGAGACCCAGTACTTC
>.|.|TRBV21-1|TRBJ1-2
CASSQMGPGCFYGYTF
TGTGCCAGCAGCCAAATGGGGCCAGGATGTTTCTATGGCTACACCTTC
>.|.|TRBV7-9|TRBJ2-1
CASSLARQGEQFF
TGTGCCAGCAGCTTAGCGCGGCAGGGTGAGCAGTTCTTC